This entry concerns a single T cell receptor (beta chain). Its antigen remains unknown. This table comes from immunoSEQ multiplex PCR, and its TCRdb copy is limited to in-frame clones, with some not included. The profile covers around 50,000 clones, with around 82% appearing a single time and about 0.7% taken by the ten largest. The data were obtained in a study of memory CD4+ T cells and cytomegalovirus serostatus. In the study overall: Of the healthy Belgian adults, fewer than 10 were CMV seropositive and 20 to 30 seronegative. Study-level points and caveats: CD4+ memory repertoires contained about two fifths of the roughly 150 reported CMV TCRbeta sequences. Suggested: most of the CMV-linked TCR signature lies in CD4+ memory cells.

Single viable CD3+CD4+CD8-CD45RO+ cells were sorted as the memory CD4+ T cells. After thawing, CD4+ T cells were positively selected. The specimen was memory CD4+ T cells from blood. The receptor was derived from an adult in good health and CMV-seronegative.

This CDR3 is CASSGRTGAPLETQYF. The CDR3 DNA is TGTGCCAGCAGTGGGCGGACAGGGGCGCCCTTGGAGACCCAGTACTTC. V and J are TRBV6-1 and TRBJ2-5, with 9 bases that match TRBD1. The CDR3 totals 16 residues. The junction had 11 bases not matched to a gene; V was cut back by 4 bases and J by 5 bases. Germline lookup yields CDR1 MNHNS and CDR2 SASEGT.